The 19 T cell receptor beta chains below all came from one sample that was sequenced in a study of blood T cells in healthy people across ages. Then a second PCR, running roughly 7 to 12 cycles, was carried out with a sample-barcoded 5' primer and a J-beta primer mix. TCRdb reprocessed the 5' RACE reads with MiXCR, giving one entry per CDR3 protein. Here the sample spans 650,000 to 800,000 distinct CDR3 sequences, under 45% being singletons. Sequenced: blood. These TCRs come from a man between 60 and 75 years old in good health.

The chain has TRBV5-5 and TRBJ2-5, with 12 bases matching TRBD1. The CDR3 runs 16 residues. Germline CDR1 reads SGHKS; CDR2 reads YYEKEE (reference sequence). V shed 3 bases and J 1 base; nucleotides not matched to a gene: 4. CDR3 region: CASSWDRGRGQETQYF. The CDR3 bases are TGTGCCAGCAGCTGGGACAGGGGGCGAGGCCAAGAGACCCAGTACTTC.

In this sample, this clonotype turned up many times. The V and J genes are TRBV27 and TRBJ2-3; D may be TRBD1 or TRBD2 (5 bases each). The V and J ends lost 4 bases and 4 bases respectively, with 15 bases between them. Germline CDR1 and CDR2: MNHEY and SMNVEV (reference sequence). The CDR3 covers 15 residues. The CDR3 coding sequence is TGTGCCAGCAGTTCGGGACCATTGTCGGCAGATACGCAGTATTTT. Amino acid sequence: CASSSGPLSADTQYF.

In its sample, this clonotype was seen many times. The V and J genes are TRBV7-2 and TRBJ2-3, with 8 nucleotides matching TRBD2. CDR1 is SGHTA, CDR2 FQGNSA, per germline. Losses at the gene ends were 7 bases for V and 8 bases for J; bases not matched to a gene: 8. The CDR3 length is 13 residues. The DNA of the CDR3 is TGTGCCAGCAACAACGGGGGGGTGGGTACGCAGTATTTT. It codes for CASNNGGVGTQYF.

This clonotype was seen only a few times. This chain uses TRBV21-1 with TRBJ2-6; TRBD1 reflects the table's D call only, with no check against the DNA. TRBV21-1 is a pseudogene locus. The CDR3 loop spans 17 amino acids. CDR3 nucleotide sequence: TGTGCCAGAACTTCTTATAGGGGAACCTCTGGGGCCAACGTCCTGACTTTC. Amino acid sequence: CARTSYRGTSGANVLTF.

The V and J genes are TRBV7-9 and TRBJ1-2; 9 nucleotides agree with TRBD1. This CDR3 has 15 amino acids. CDR1 SEHNR and CDR2 FQNEAQ come from the germline V gene (reference sequence). V gave up 5 bases and J gave up 4 bases; unmatched junction bases: 8. CDR3 coding DNA: TGTGCCAGCAGCGCATGGACAGGGGAAGGCTATGGCTACACCTTC. It codes for CASSAWTGEGYGYTF.

V and J are TRBV20-1 and TRBJ1-1, with a tentative D call TRBD1 (6 bases). The V end was cut by 0 bases, the J end by 6 bases, with 11 bases between. Germline loops: CDR1 DFQATT, CDR2 SNEGSKA (reference sequence). The CDR3 extends over 13 amino acids. CDR3 loop: CSARDRDIAEAFF. DNA for the CDR3: TGCAGTGCTAGAGACCGGGACATCGCTGAAGCTTTCTTT.

This clonotype was seen once. The rearrangement joins TRBV3-1 to TRBJ1-2; D is possibly TRBD1 (6 bases). Between the trimmed V and J ends, which lost 4 bases and 0 bases, there was a span of 12 bases. The germline gives CDR1 LGHDT, CDR2 YNNKEL (reference sequence). CDR3 length equals 15 residues. CDR3 residues: CASSRVGGSNYGYTF. The CDR3, as DNA: TGTGCCAGCAGCCGTGTTGGGGGCTCTAACTATGGCTACACCTTC. The complete variable domain, with remaining parts taken from reference TRBV3-1 and TRBJ1-2, reads DTAVSQTPKYLVTQMGNDKSIKCEQNLGHDTMYWYKQDSKKFLKIMFSYNNKELIINETVPNRFSPKSPDKAHLNLHINSLELGDSAVYFCASSRVGGSNYGYTFGSGTRLTVV.

This clonotype was seen ten or more times. The rearrangement links TRBV20-1 to TRBJ2-3; a possible D gene is TRBD2 (5 bases). Germline assignment: CDR1 DFQATT and CDR2 SNEGSKA (reference sequence). The CDR3 has 14 amino acids. Trimming stripped 3 bases from V and 5 bases from J, with 15 bases between. CDR3: CSASRAQEGDTQYF. The CDR3 DNA follows: TGCAGTGCTAGCCGCGCTCAAGAGGGAGATACGCAGTATTTT.

This clonotype occurred a few times. The V call is TRBV11-3, the J call TRBJ2-3; the D call may be TRBD1 or TRBD2 (5 bases each). Germline V gene sequence: CDR1 SGHNT, CDR2 YENEEA. V was trimmed by 3 bases and J by 8 bases, leaving 21 bases between them. The length of the CDR3 is 16 residues. The CDR3 DNA reads TGTGCCAGCAGCTTCTCAAGCAGGGTGGGCAGCGGTACGCAGTATTTT. It codes for CASSFSSRVGSGTQYF.

The rearrangement joins TRBV7-9 to TRBJ2-3; 7 bases agree with TRBD2. Germline lookup yields CDR1 SEHNR and CDR2 FQNEAQ (reference sequence). This CDR3 comprises 17 residues. Unmatched junction bases numbered 13, after V lost 2 bases and J lost 5 bases. The DNA of the CDR3 is TGTGCCAGCAGCTTAAACCGACCGGGACTACGGGAAGATACGCAGTATTTT. Its protein product is CASSLNRPGLREDTQYF.

The chain couples TRBV5-1 to TRBJ2-7; D is ambiguous. The CDR3 runs 13 residues. Germline loops: CDR1 SGHRS, CDR2 YFSETQ. V dropped 5 bases and J dropped 10 bases, with 19 bases sitting between them. The CDR3 reads CASRVPPQEIQYF. The CDR3 DNA is TGCGCCAGCAGGGTCCCCCCACAAGAGATCCAGTACTTC.

This clonotype was recorded at least ten times. At one of its ends the junction is not consistent with the germline gene, which may arise from a read error. The V call is TRBV3-1, the J call TRBJ2-5, with TRBD2 matching over 7 bases. The CDR3 extends over 12 amino acids. Germline CDR1 is LGHDT and CDR2 is YNNKEL (reference sequence). Here the CDR3 DNA reads TGTGCCAGCAGCTTGGCGGGGGAGATCCAGTACTTC. It translates to CASSLAGEIQYF.

V usage is TRBV5-5 and J usage is TRBJ2-2; no clear D gene. This CDR3 has 14 amino acids. CDR1 is SGHKS and CDR2 is YYEKEE in the germline V gene (reference sequence). The V and J ends lost 2 bases and 0 bases respectively, with 5 bases between them. This chain's CDR3 is CASSLESNTGELFF. As DNA, the CDR3 is TGTGCCAGCAGCTTAGAGTCGAACACCGGGGAGCTGTTTTTT. Together with reference TRBV5-5 and TRBJ2-2, the CDR3 gives the full variable domain: DAGVTQSPTHLIKTRGQQVTLRCSPISGHKSVSWYQQVLGQGPQFIFQYYEKEERGRGNFPDRFSARQFPNYSSELNVNALLLGDSALYLCASSLESNTGELFFGEGSRLTVL.

In the case of this clonotype: A read error may be the cause here, since a much bigger clone is one base away. The chain couples TRBV28 to TRBJ2-7; D is possibly TRBD2 (6 bases). Germline V gene data show CDR1 as MDHEN and CDR2 as SYDVKM. The CDR3 loop spans 15 amino acids. Trimming pared 2 bases from V and 7 bases from J, leaving 18 bases between. CDR3 DNA sequence: TGTGCCAGCAGTTTACGCGGGGTCACCTACAATGAGCAGTACTTC. It is translated as CASSLRGVTYNEQYF.

In this sample, this clonotype turned up a few times. An end of the junction does not agree with germline; a read error may underlie this. V is TRBV5-1 and J is TRBJ2-2; 8 nucleotides line up with TRBD2. This CDR3 spans 14 amino acids. Germline values: CDR1 SGHRS, CDR2 YFSETQ. In DNA form, the CDR3 reads TGCGCCAGCAGTTTGGGACTAGACAACGGGGAGCTGTTTTTT. Translating gives CASSLGLDNGELFF.

This clonotype was counted a few times. This chain connects TRBV13 to TRBJ2-3; perhaps TRBD2 as D (6 bases). Germline V gene lookup returns CDR1 PRHDT and CDR2 FYEKMQ (reference sequence). Between the trimmed V and J ends, which lost 2 bases and 5 bases, there was a span of 14 bases. CDR3 length: 15 amino acids. The CDR3 DNA sequence: TGTGCCAGCAGCTTAAAAAGCGGGTATATAGATACGCAGTATTTT. As protein: CASSLKSGYIDTQYF.

The chain's CDR3 is CASSTDRGGNQPQHF. CDR3 sequence (DNA): TGTGCCAGCAGTACCGACAGGGGAGGCAATCAGCCCCAGCATTTT. V and J are TRBV27 and TRBJ1-5, with 8 bases matching TRBD1. The J segment lost 2 bases and the V segment lost 5 bases, leaving 5 bases of the junction unmatched. The germline CDR1 and CDR2 sequences are MNHEY and SMNVEV (reference sequence). The CDR3 totals 15 residues.

On this clonotype: At one boundary the junction diverges from the germline segment, which might be a read error. The rearrangement joins TRBV12-3 or TRBV12-4 to TRBJ2-7; 7 bases line up with TRBD1. This CDR3 has 14 residues. The DNA of the CDR3 is TGTGCCGGCAGTCCAACAGGGGCGCTCAACGAGCAGTACTTC. It is translated as CAGSPTGALNEQYF.

V usage is TRBV24-1 and J usage is TRBJ2-2; TRBD2 matches 8 bases. With 3 bases clipped from V and 5 bases from J, the junction kept 19 bases outside the gene matches. The CDR3 runs to 20 residues. Germline CDR1 KGHDR, CDR2 SFDVKD. The CDR3 spells CATSDPPVGAGEMRTGELFF. As DNA, the CDR3 is TGTGCCACCAGTGATCCCCCTGTTGGAGCGGGAGAAATGAGAACCGGGGAGCTGTTTTTT.